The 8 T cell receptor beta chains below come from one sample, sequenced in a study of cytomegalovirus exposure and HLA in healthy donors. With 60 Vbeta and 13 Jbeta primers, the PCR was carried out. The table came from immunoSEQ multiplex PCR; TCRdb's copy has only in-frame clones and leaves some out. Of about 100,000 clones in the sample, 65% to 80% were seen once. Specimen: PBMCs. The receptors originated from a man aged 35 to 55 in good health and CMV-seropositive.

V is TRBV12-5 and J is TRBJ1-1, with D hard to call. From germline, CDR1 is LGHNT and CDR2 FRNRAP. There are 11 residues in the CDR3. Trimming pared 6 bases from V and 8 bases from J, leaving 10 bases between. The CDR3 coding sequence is TGTGCTAGTGGATCCGCTAGGGAAGCTTTCTTT. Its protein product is CASGSAREAFF.

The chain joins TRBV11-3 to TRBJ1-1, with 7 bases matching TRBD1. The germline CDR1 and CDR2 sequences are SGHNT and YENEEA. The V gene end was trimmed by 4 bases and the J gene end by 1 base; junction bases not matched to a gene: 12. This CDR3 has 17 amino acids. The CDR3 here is CASSSRDSRASNTEAFF. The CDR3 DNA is TGTGCCAGCAGCTCCCGGGACAGCCGCGCTTCGAACACTGAAGCTTTCTTT. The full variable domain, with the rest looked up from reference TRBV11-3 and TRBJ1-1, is EAGVVQSPRYKIIEKKQPVAFWCNPISGHNTLYWYLQNLGQGPELLIRYENEEAVDDSQLPKDRFSAERLKGVDSTLKIQPAELGDSAVYLCASSSRDSRASNTEAFFGQGTRLTVV.

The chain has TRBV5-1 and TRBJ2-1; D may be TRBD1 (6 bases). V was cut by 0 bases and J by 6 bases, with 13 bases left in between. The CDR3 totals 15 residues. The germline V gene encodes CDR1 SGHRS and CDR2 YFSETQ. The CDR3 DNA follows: TGCGCCAGCAGCTTGGCCCGGGCAGGGGTCAATGAGCAGTTCTTC. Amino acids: CASSLARAGVNEQFF.

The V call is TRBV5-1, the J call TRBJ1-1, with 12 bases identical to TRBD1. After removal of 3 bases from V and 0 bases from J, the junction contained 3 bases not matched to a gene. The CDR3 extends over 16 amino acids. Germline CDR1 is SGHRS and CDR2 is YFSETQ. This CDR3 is CASSSGTGGLNTEAFF. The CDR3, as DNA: TGCGCCAGCAGCTCGGGGACAGGGGGCTTGAACACTGAAGCTTTCTTT.

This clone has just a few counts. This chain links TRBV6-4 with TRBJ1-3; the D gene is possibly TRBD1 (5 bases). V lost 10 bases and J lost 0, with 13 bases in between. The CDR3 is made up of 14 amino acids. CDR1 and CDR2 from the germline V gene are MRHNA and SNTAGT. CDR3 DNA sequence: TGTGCCAACTTCAGGGTCCCCTCTGGAAACACCATATATTTT. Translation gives CANFRVPSGNTIYF.

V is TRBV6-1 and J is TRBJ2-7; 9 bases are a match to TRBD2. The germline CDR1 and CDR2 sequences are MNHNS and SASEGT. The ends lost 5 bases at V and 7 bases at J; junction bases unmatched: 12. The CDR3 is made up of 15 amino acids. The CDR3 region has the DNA TGTGCCAGCAGTCCGGGGGGGTATAGCGGGAGAGAGCAGTACTTC. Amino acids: CASSPGGYSGREQYF.

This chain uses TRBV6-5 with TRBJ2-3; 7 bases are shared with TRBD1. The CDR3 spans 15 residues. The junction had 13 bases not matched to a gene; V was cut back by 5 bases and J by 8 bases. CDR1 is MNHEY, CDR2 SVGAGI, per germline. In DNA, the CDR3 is TGTGCCAGCAGTCAATCCCGACAGGGCTTAGTTACGCAGTATTTT. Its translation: CASSQSRQGLVTQYF.

CDR3 region: CASSQAGTDEAFF. Here the CDR3 DNA reads TGTGCCAGCAGCCAAGCCGGGACAGATGAAGCTTTCTTT. The rearrangement uses TRBV13 and TRBJ1-1, with 7 bases that match TRBD1. Trimming at V came to 5 bases and at J to 7 bases, leaving 7 bases not matched to a gene. Germline assignment: CDR1 PRHDT and CDR2 FYEKMQ (reference sequence). The CDR3 consists of 13 residues.